A selection of T cell receptor beta chains follows, all from one sample in a study of shared clonotypes between healthy human individuals. Libraries were prepared by immunoSEQ multiplex PCR; TCRdb keeps only in-frame clonotypes and omits some of them. The table includes 2 million to 2.5 million clones, around 93% detected once. Material for sequencing was naive CD4+ T cells from PBMCs. Receptors originate from a young man in good health. Some clones in this sample may be carry-over from other donors' samples. CDR3s include the opening cysteine and the closing phenylalanine or tryptophan. The order of the fields is D gene, V gene, CDR3 length, clone size, J gene, CDR3 protein, CDR3 DNA. The D gene is left open where the match is weak. Only some rows state a clone size, as once, few, many or a class for expanded clones.

>TRBD2|TRBV7-2|14|NA|TRBJ2-1
CASSLLYGRHEQFF
TGTGCCAGCAGCTTGCTATACGGGAGGCATGAGCAGTTCTTC
>TRBD1|TRBV4-2|17|once|TRBJ2-1
CASSPTIRDRVYNEQFF
TGTGCCAGCAGCCCAACAATCCGGGACAGGGTTTACAATGAGCAGTTCTTC
>TRBD2|TRBV5-4|15|NA|TRBJ2-2
CASSGGLAGTGELFF
TGTGCCAGCAGCGGGGGACTAGCGGGCACCGGGGAGCTGTTTTTT
>NA|TRBV5-4|14|once|TRBJ2-7
CASSERTEPYEQYF
TGTGCCAGCAGCGAGCGGACAGAACCTTACGAGCAGTACTTC
>NA|TRBV5-1|12|NA|TRBJ2-2
CASSLDGGELFF
TGCGCCAGCAGCTTGGACGGTGGGGAGCTGTTTTTT
>NA|TRBV28|15|NA|TRBJ2-7
CASTGPLRGIYEQYF
TGTGCCAGCACCGGCCCCCTAAGGGGTATCTACGAGCAGTACTTC
>NA|TRBV18|14|NA|TRBJ1-2
CASSPTDNNYGYTF
TGTGCCAGCTCACCGACGGATAATAACTATGGCTACACCTTC
>TRBD2|TRBV7-2|16|NA|TRBJ2-3
CASSLAGTRFGDTQYF
TGTGCCAGCAGCTTAGCGGGGACTAGATTCGGAGATACGCAGTATTTT
>NA|TRBV6-6|13|NA|TRBJ2-3
CASSYFGTETQYF
TGTGCCAGCAGTTATTTCGGAACAGAGACGCAGTATTTT
>TRBD2|TRBV6-5|13|NA|TRBJ2-7
CASKRLAGGEQYF
TGTGCCAGCAAGCGGCTAGCGGGAGGCGAGCAGTACTTC
>NA|TRBV27|13|NA|TRBJ1-5
CASSFRASQPQHF
TGTGCCAGCAGTTTCAGAGCCTCTCAGCCCCAGCATTTT
>TRBD1|TRBV15|19|once|TRBJ2-6
CATSRAPGTGDSGANVLTF
TGTGCCACCAGCAGAGCTCCCGGGACAGGGGATTCTGGGGCCAACGTCCTGACTTTC
>NA|TRBV9|16|NA|TRBJ1-1
CASSVAPGTGSTEAFF
TGTGCCAGCAGCGTAGCTCCGGGCACTGGAAGCACTGAAGCTTTCTTT
>NA|TRBV6-4|13|NA|TRBJ2-1
CASSEETYNEQFF
TGTGCCAGCAGCGAAGAGACCTACAATGAGCAGTTCTTC
>TRBD1|TRBV6-5|15|NA|TRBJ2-2
CASSYEGATPKELFF
TGTGCCAGCAGTTATGAGGGGGCAACACCTAAGGAGCTGTTTTTT
>NA|TRBV2|12|NA|TRBJ2-3
CASQSSTDTQYF
TGTGCCAGCCAATCTTCCACAGATACGCAGTATTTT
>TRBD1|TRBV28|14|NA|TRBJ1-4
CAHTPGGGNEKLFF
TGTGCCCACACCCCCGGAGGGGGCAATGAAAAACTGTTTTTT